The table lists the clone carrying this TCR beta chain with many counts. Its antigen is undetermined. Germline assignment: CDR1 MDHEN and CDR2 SYDVKM. The ends lost 10 bases at V and 5 bases at J; junction bases unmatched: 17. CDR3 length: 16 amino acids. The data originate from a study of regulatory T cells in long-lasting Graves disease. As for the study in general: Graves' patients, diagnosed recently, had received antithyroid drugs under 3 months.

According to the study, TCR beta libraries were built with iRepertoire HTBI primers and CDR3-region Arm-PCR. TCRdb called the multiplex PCR reads again in MiXCR, with one record for every CDR3 protein. The table records hundreds of thousands of distinct CDR3 sequences, less than 20% of them present only once. Study conclusions and caveats: Patients with persistent Graves' had lower TCR diversity than newly diagnosed patients.

Time point defined: newly diagnosed GD, antithyroid drugs for less than 3 months. Construction of the TCR library relied on RNA isolated from PBMCs. This sample also belongs to another study, concerning T cells in Graves' hyperthyroidism and ophthalmopathy. That report notes: Graves' hyperthyroidism was deemed stable given no ophthalmopathy progression within 18 months. HTBI primers were employed in a first-round RT-PCR of the TCR CDR3.

The TCR sequence derives from a woman under 40 with Graves disease. This sequence joins TRBV28 and TRBJ2-3; 8 positions agree with TRBD2. The sample here was peripheral blood mononuclear cells (PBMCs), taken at new diagnosis, from a patient treated with antithyroid drugs. The CDR3 DNA reads TGTGCCATCGAGCGGGAGACCAGAACCGGAGTAGATACGCAGTATTTT. It yields the protein CAIERETRTGVDTQYF.